The 29 T cell receptor beta chains presented below share a single source sample, sequenced in a study of T cells in Graves' hyperthyroidism and ophthalmopathy. Amplified TCR beta CDR3 regions came from RNA transcripts. First-round RT-PCR with HTBI primers amplified the TCR CDR3 region. A single record per CDR3 protein comes from TCRdb applying MiXCR to the multiplex PCR reads. The table lists about 400,000 distinct CDR3 sequences, about 15% of them singletons. Input material: blood. These receptor sequences come from a man younger than 30 with Graves' ophthalmopathy.

This clonotype was counted at least ten times. V usage is TRBV4-1 and J usage is TRBJ2-3; 9 nucleotides line up with TRBD2. CDR3 size: 16 residues. Germline values: CDR1 MGHRA, CDR2 YSYEKL. J was trimmed by 3 bases and V by 5 bases; bases with no gene match: 9. Written as DNA, the CDR3 is TGCGCCAGCAGCTCTCCCGAGGCGGGGGGGACAGATACGCAGTATTTT. It encodes CASSSPEAGGTDTQYF.

Details on this clonotype: Being one base from a much bigger clone, this may be a read error. The genes are TRBV20-1 and TRBJ1-4; tentative D call: TRBD1 (6 bases). The CDR3 runs to 12 residues. Germline V gives CDR1 DFQATT, CDR2 SNEGSKA (reference sequence). This chain's CDR3 is CSIGQNNEKLVF. CDR3 sequence (DNA): TGCAGTATTGGACAGAATAATGAAAAACTGGTTTTT.

A word on this clonotype: This sequence may be a read error, since a much larger clone differs from it by one base. V usage is TRBV13 and J usage is TRBJ1-4; TRBD1 agrees at 7 bases. The junction had 6 bases not matched to a gene; V was cut back by 5 bases and J by 3 bases. Germline V lookup: CDR1 PRHDT, CDR2 FYEKMQ (reference sequence). This CDR3 contains 15 residues. This CDR3 is CASSARGLSNEKLFF. CDR3 in DNA: TGTGCCAGCAGCGCAAGGGGGCTGTCTAATGAAAAACTGTTTTTT.

This clonotype has at least ten counts. The chain links TRBV7-9 to TRBJ2-1; TRBD2 matches at 13 bases. CDR1 SEHNR and CDR2 FQNEAQ come from the germline V gene (reference sequence). Trimming removed 5 bases from V and 8 bases from J; junction bases left unmatched: 12. This CDR3 has 17 residues. CDR3 nucleotide sequence: TGTGCCAGCAGCAACCCCGGAACTAGCGGGAGGGCCTATGAGCAGTTCTTC. It specifies CASSNPGTSGRAYEQFF.

The table lists this clonotype with many counts. The chain employs TRBV15 and TRBJ2-5, with D maybe TRBD1 (6 bases). Trimming stripped 7 bases from V and 2 bases from J, with 11 bases between. The CDR3 covers 13 residues. Germline V lookup: CDR1 LNHNV, CDR2 YYDKDF (reference sequence). DNA of the CDR3: TGTGCCACCAACCGGGACACTCAAGAGACCCAGTACTTC. Translated, it gives CATNRDTQETQYF.

This clonotype was seen a handful of times. The V and J genes are TRBV18 and TRBJ2-1; 10 bases match TRBD2. V shed 3 bases and J 7 bases; nucleotides not matched to a gene: 6. This CDR3 region has 15 residues. The germline gives CDR1 KGHSH, CDR2 LQKENI. The CDR3 bases are TGTGCCAGCTCACCGAGCGGGAGGGCCTTTAATGAGCAGTTCTTC. Protein sequence: CASSPSGRAFNEQFF.

This clonotype was counted at least ten times. The chain has TRBV5-1 and TRBJ2-2; 9 bases align to TRBD2. Germline assignment: CDR1 SGHRS and CDR2 YFSETQ. V was pared by 6 bases and J by 5 bases, with 11 bases of the junction left unmatched. The CDR3 loop spans 16 amino acids. The CDR3 DNA reads TGCGCCAGCACCTCCAGGGGGACTAGCTGGACCGGGGAGCTGTTTTTT. Amino acids: CASTSRGTSWTGELFF.

This clonotype was counted at least ten times. The V and J genes are TRBV7-9 and TRBJ1-1; D perhaps matches TRBD1 (6 bases). CDR1 is SEHNR, CDR2 FQNEAQ, per germline (reference sequence). This CDR3 is 17 amino acids long. V gave up 6 bases and J gave up 4 bases, with 24 bases separating them. CDR3 sequence: CASRVTYSDRSFTEAFF. CDR3 bases: TGTGCCAGCAGAGTGACCTATTCGGACAGATCCTTCACTGAAGCTTTCTTT. The full variable domain, completed using reference TRBV7-9 and TRBJ1-1, is DTGVSQNPRHKITKRGQNVTFRCDPISEHNRLYWYRQTLGQGPEFLTYFQNEAQLEKSRLLSDRFSAERPKGSFSTLEIQRTEQGDSAMYLCASRVTYSDRSFTEAFFGQGTRLTVV.

This clonotype was seen many times. This chain uses TRBV13 with TRBJ2-1; no firm D call. Per germline, CDR1 PRHDT and CDR2 FYEKMQ (reference sequence). Trimming stripped 6 bases from V and 0 bases from J, with 12 bases between. The length of the CDR3 is 15 residues. The CDR3 sequence is CASSAPFSSYNEQFF. The CDR3 DNA sequence: TGTGCCAGCAGTGCCCCCTTTAGCTCCTACAATGAGCAGTTCTTC.

CDR3 bases: TGTGCCAGCAGTCCTAAAGGTGATTACGAGCAGTACTTC. Protein: CASSPKGDYEQYF. The V call is TRBV27, the J call TRBJ2-7, with D uncertain. The CDR3 runs 13 residues. V gave up 5 bases and J gave up 4 bases, with 12 bases separating them. CDR1 is MNHEY and CDR2 is SMNVEV in the germline V gene (reference sequence).

This rearrangement joins TRBV2 to TRBJ1-1; 7 bases fit TRBD1. There are 16 residues in the CDR3. In germline, CDR1 is SNHLY, CDR2 FYNNEI. With 2 bases clipped from V and 4 bases from J, the junction kept 10 bases outside the gene matches. The DNA of the CDR3 is TGTGCCAGCAGTGAATTGCCAGGGGGTTTCGGCACTGAAGCTTTCTTT. The encoded protein is CASSELPGGFGTEAFF.

In its sample, this clonotype was seen many times. V gene TRBV10-3 combines with J gene TRBJ2-1, with TRBD1 matching over 8 bases. Unmatched junction bases numbered 12, after V lost 4 bases and J lost 4 bases. The CDR3 length is 17 residues. Germline assignment: CDR1 ENHRY and CDR2 SYGVKD. The CDR3 nucleotides read TGTGCCATCAGTGGGGGGAACGACAGGGGAGGTTACAATGAGCAGTTCTTC. Its translation: CAISGGNDRGGYNEQFF.

This clonotype was detected ten times or more. The gene calls are TRBV27 and TRBJ2-7; the match to TRBD2 covers 8 bases. V dropped 3 bases and J dropped 4; count of bases not matched to a gene: 8. This CDR3 contains 15 residues. Germline CDR1 MNHEY, CDR2 SMNVEV (reference sequence). The CDR3 reads CASSFRAGAIYEQYF. CDR3 bases: TGTGCCAGCAGTTTCAGAGCGGGAGCGATTTACGAGCAGTACTTC.

This clonotype came up a few times. J is TRBJ2-7 and V is TRBV6-1; D is ambiguous. There are 12 residues in the CDR3. CDR1 and CDR2 (germline): MNHNS, SASEGT. V was trimmed by 8 bases and J by 4 bases, leaving 12 bases between them. This CDR3 is CASFGQTYEQYF. DNA of the CDR3: TGTGCCAGCTTTGGGCAGACTTACGAGCAGTACTTC.

This clonotype was counted many times. The gene calls are TRBV11-1 and TRBJ2-5; no reliable D call. Trimming left V 6 bases short and J 7 bases short, with 15 bases between. Per germline, CDR1 SGHAT and CDR2 FQDESV (reference sequence). The CDR3 spans 13 residues. The CDR3 DNA follows: TGTGCCAGCAGACTCAGTGTCCCTGGGACCCAGTACTTC. It codes for CASRLSVPGTQYF. The complete variable domain, with remaining parts taken from reference TRBV11-1 and TRBJ2-5, reads EAEVAQSPRYKITEKSQAVAFWCDPISGHATLYWYRQILGQGPELLVQFQDESVVDDSQLPKDRFSAERLKGVDSTLKIQPAELGDSAMYLCASRLSVPGTQYFGPGTRLLVL.

This clonotype was seen at least ten times. This sequence joins TRBV7-9 and TRBJ2-3; 9 bases agree with TRBD1. Germline V gene lookup returns CDR1 SEHNR and CDR2 FQNEAQ (reference sequence). The CDR3 is made up of 15 amino acids. The V and J ends lost 3 bases and 3 bases, in that order; junction bases with no gene match: 4. The CDR3 DNA is TGTGCCAGCAGCTTCGGGGACAGGGATACAGATACGCAGTATTTT. Translated, it gives CASSFGDRDTDTQYF. Full variable domain (rest looked up from reference TRBV7-9 and TRBJ2-3): DTGVSQNPRHKITKRGQNVTFRCDPISEHNRLYWYRQTLGQGPEFLTYFQNEAQLEKSRLLSDRFSAERPKGSFSTLEIQRTEQGDSAMYLCASSFGDRDTDTQYFGPGTRLTVL.

This clonotype was detected ten times or more. This sequence joins TRBV18 and TRBJ2-7; D is uncertain. The V gene lost 6 bases and the J gene lost 3 bases, with 18 bases spanning the gap. The germline V gene encodes CDR1 KGHSH and CDR2 LQKENI. The CDR3 is 15 residues long. CDR3 amino acids: CASSPGADSSYEQYF. The CDR3 DNA follows: TGTGCCAGCTCCCCGGGCGCCGACTCGAGCTACGAGCAGTACTTC.

This clonotype has a count of ten or more. V is TRBV15 and J is TRBJ2-1; TRBD2 matches at 9 bases. CDR3 size: 16 residues. With 0 bases clipped from V and 9 bases from J, the junction kept 9 bases outside the gene matches. Germline CDR1 LNHNV, CDR2 YYDKDF (reference sequence). CDR3 coding DNA: TGTGCCACCAGCAGAGAAGGGGTAGCGGGAGTGAGTGAGCAGTTCTTC. This gives the protein CATSREGVAGVSEQFF.

This clonotype was observed a handful of times. An end of the junction differs from the germline gene, which may be a read error. The J gene is TRBJ2-1, the V gene TRBV27; 8 bases are a match to TRBD2. Germline V gene data show CDR1 as MNHEY and CDR2 as SMNVEV (reference sequence). The CDR3 totals 15 residues. In DNA, the CDR3 is TGTGCCAGCGGTTTGCGGGGGGACCTTTACAATGAGCAGTTCTTC. This sequence encodes CASGLRGDLYNEQFF.

The rearrangement links TRBV7-8 to TRBJ2-1; D gene uncertain. This CDR3 has 16 residues. V lost 2 bases and J 2 bases, leaving 13 bases between the germline ends. Per germline, CDR1 SGHVS and CDR2 FQNEAQ. The CDR3 reads CASSLRRGGPYNEQFF. The CDR3 DNA reads TGTGCCAGCAGCTTACGCCGAGGCGGACCCTACAATGAGCAGTTCTTC.

This clonotype was picked up many times. This chain uses TRBV10-2 with TRBJ2-5, with a possible D match to TRBD1 (7 bases). CDR3 length equals 15 residues. V shed 7 bases and J shed 1 base, with 16 bases lying between them. Germline CDR1 and CDR2: WSHSY and SAAADI. CDR3 in amino acids: CASNNAGGLQETQYF. The CDR3 nucleotides read TGCGCCAGCAACAACGCAGGGGGGCTCCAAGAGACCCAGTACTTC.

In its sample, this clonotype was seen once. V gene TRBV27 combines with J gene TRBJ1-6, with TRBD1 identical over 8 bases. V gave up 5 bases and J gave up 13 bases; unmatched junction bases: 13. The germline CDR1 and CDR2 sequences are MNHEY and SMNVEV (reference sequence). This CDR3 has 15 amino acids. CDR3: CASSLTGQGALPLHF. The CDR3 region has the DNA TGTGCCAGCAGTCTTACAGGCCAGGGGGCGTTGCCCCTCCACTTT.

For this clonotype: This may stem from a read error, because a much larger clone lies one nucleotide away. The CDR3 region is CAGSLLAGQNNQPQHF. The CDR3 bases are TGTGCCGGCAGCTTGCTAGCGGGACAGAACAATCAGCCCCAGCATTTT. The chain is built from TRBV5-5 and TRBJ1-5; 7 nucleotides match TRBD1. The CDR3 sequence is 16 residues long. Germline loops: CDR1 SGHKS, CDR2 YYEKEE (reference sequence).

This clonotype was found a few times. V gene TRBV29-1 combines with J gene TRBJ2-5, with 9 bases lining up with TRBD2. V was pared by 5 bases and J by 1 base, with 5 bases of the junction left unmatched. Germline V lookup: CDR1 SQVTM, CDR2 ANQGSEA. CDR3 length equals 14 residues. Here the CDR3 DNA reads TGCAGCGTTCCGTCTAGCGGGGTCCAAGAGACCCAGTACTTC. Its protein product is CSVPSSGVQETQYF.

This clonotype was found a few times. The chain links TRBV20-1 to TRBJ2-1; 12 bases align to TRBD2. Unmatched junction bases numbered 10, after V lost 5 bases and J lost 8 bases. CDR3 length: 15 amino acids. In germline, CDR1 is DFQATT, CDR2 SNEGSKA (reference sequence). CDR3 loop: CSAPGLAGLLDEQFF. The CDR3 nucleotides are TGCAGTGCTCCAGGACTAGCGGGACTCCTCGATGAGCAGTTCTTC.

This clonotype was recorded many times. This chain uses TRBV9 with TRBJ1-6; 8 positions match TRBD1. The germline V gene has CDR1 SGDLS and CDR2 YYNGEE. The CDR3 has 15 residues. Germline trimming cut 4 bases from V and 7 bases from J; bases unmatched to any gene: 7. The CDR3 reads CASSPNTGGNSPLHF. CDR3 in DNA: TGTGCCAGCAGCCCAAACACAGGGGGGAATTCACCCCTCCACTTT.

There are many counts of this clonotype. The gene calls are TRBV6-1 and TRBJ1-1; the D gene is possibly TRBD1 (5 bases). The CDR3 has 16 amino acids. The germline V gene encodes CDR1 MNHNS and CDR2 SASEGT. Between the trimmed V and J ends, which lost 0 bases and 0 bases, there was a span of 11 bases. The CDR3 here is CASSEAIQAVNTEAFF. CDR3 bases: TGTGCCAGCAGTGAAGCCATACAGGCAGTGAACACTGAAGCTTTCTTT.

The table lists this clonotype with many counts. The chain's CDR3 is CAISDRSGASSYNEQFF. As DNA, the CDR3 is TGTGCCATCAGTGACCGTAGCGGGGCAAGCTCCTACAATGAGCAGTTCTTC. This chain connects TRBV10-3 to TRBJ2-1; TRBD2 matches 8 bases. Germline loops: CDR1 ENHRY, CDR2 SYGVKD. The CDR3 runs to 17 residues. Trimming took 3 bases from V and 0 from J; bases not matched to a gene: 7.

This clonotype was counted ten times or more. The rearrangement joins TRBV24-1 to TRBJ2-3, with 8 bases identical to TRBD1. Trimming removed 7 bases from V and 2 bases from J; junction bases left unmatched: 10. Per the germline V gene, CDR1 is KGHDR and CDR2 is SFDVKD. The CDR3 length is 16 residues. The CDR3 nucleotides are TGTGCCACCAGCTCGACCGGGACAGGCCACACAGATACGCAGTATTTT. Translating gives CATSSTGTGHTDTQYF.